This T cell receptor beta chain originates from a study of CXCR3-negative and CXCR3-positive naive CD8 T cells. Study-wide results and limits: Researchers report that CXCR3-positive naive cells carry more hydrophobic TRB CDR3s than CXCR3-negative naive cells. Memory CD8+ cells showed much lower diversity, while both naive subsets displayed comparably high diversity.

In germline, CDR1 is LNHDA, CDR2 SQIVND (reference sequence). The CDR3 loop spans 15 amino acids. In preparing the TRB cDNA libraries, 5' RACE with UMI labels was used. TCRdb processed the 5' RACE reads again and assigns one entry to each CDR3 protein, with no DNA. Here the sample table reports 140,000 to 150,000 distinct CDR3 sequences. Comment on this clonotype: Its target is not known.

This TCR derives from a human donor in good health. Some clones in this sample may be carry-over from other donors' samples. Sequencing used naive CXCR3+ CD8+ T cells from blood. Sample subset: CD45RO-CCR7+CD27+CD95- naive CD8+ T cells expressing CXCR3 (TNR3+). The genes are TRBV19 and TRBJ2-7; the TCRdb D gene call, TRBD2, has no DNA to confirm it. The CDR3 protein is CASSIGLPGPYEQYF.